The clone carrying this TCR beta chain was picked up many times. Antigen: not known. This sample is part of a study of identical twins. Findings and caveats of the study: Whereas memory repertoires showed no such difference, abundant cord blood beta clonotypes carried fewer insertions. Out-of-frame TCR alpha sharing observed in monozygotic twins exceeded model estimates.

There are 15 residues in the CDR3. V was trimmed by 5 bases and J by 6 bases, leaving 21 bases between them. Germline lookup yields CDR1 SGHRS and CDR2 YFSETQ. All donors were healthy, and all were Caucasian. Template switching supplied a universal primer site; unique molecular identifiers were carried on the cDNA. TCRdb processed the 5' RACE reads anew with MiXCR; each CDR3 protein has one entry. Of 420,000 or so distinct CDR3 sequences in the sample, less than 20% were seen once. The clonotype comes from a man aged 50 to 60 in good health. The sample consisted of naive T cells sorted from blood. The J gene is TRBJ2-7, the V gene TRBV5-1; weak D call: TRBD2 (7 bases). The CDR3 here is CASRIGAGALGEQYF. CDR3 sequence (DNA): TGCGCCAGCAGAATCGGGGCGGGGGCCCTCGGCGAGCAGTACTTC.